This TCR beta chain was observed in a study of molecular identifiers for immune sequencing clone quantification. Overall study: Replicate experiments took RNA from roughly 18,000 or 92,000 naive CD8 cells, divided it five ways and sequenced four.

Study-level results: It was shown that clones above 20 RNA copies held over 97% of effector molecules, but under 1% in naive cells.

V lost 5 bases, J lost 5 bases, and 4 bases stayed unmatched. This CDR3 is built from 13 residues. Germline V CDR1 and CDR2: DFQATT, SNEGSKA (reference sequence). Sorted naive CD8 T cells were those defined as CD8+CD4-CCR7+CD45RA+. There are a few counts of this clonotype. No antigen is known for it. TCRdb ran MiXCR on the PCR reads and lists one entry per CDR3 protein. The data contain more than 450,000 distinct CDR3 sequences, about 25% of them singletons. The specimen sequenced was naive CD8+ T cells from blood, with Jurkat cell RNA spiked in. Subset reported: FACS-sorted CD8+CD4-CCR7+CD45RA+ naive T cells. The genes are TRBV20-1 and TRBJ2-7; 12 positions match TRBD2. The receptor was derived from a human donor in good health. Some libraries in this study had Jurkat cell RNA spiked in. Here the CDR3 DNA reads TGCAGTGCTGCTAGCGGGAGGGCTAACGAGCAGTACTTC. It specifies CSAASGRANEQYF.